This TCR beta chain was retrieved from a study of shared clonotypes between healthy human individuals. Per the germline V gene, CDR1 is SGHAT and CDR2 is FQNNGV. Between the trimmed V and J ends, which lost 6 bases and 9 bases, there was a span of 18 bases. The CDR3 runs to 14 residues. This clone was seen a single time. CD45RO-negative CD8 cells positively selected for CCR7 made up the naive population, which excluded terminally differentiated effector memory CD45RA+ cells. Sequencing used immunoSEQ multiplex PCR; TCRdb keeps in-frame clones, though not all of them. This table has around 2,000,000 clones, about 95% appearing once.

This receptor was obtained from a man aged 18 to 29 in good health. V and J are TRBV11-2 and TRBJ2-1; weak D call: TRBD2 (6 bases). Sequencing used naive CD8+ T cells sorted from blood. This chain's CDR3 is CASRRDSLWSEQFF. CDR3 nucleotides: TGTGCCAGCAGGCGGGACTCCCTATGGAGTGAGCAGTTCTTC.